The following is a TCR beta chain sequence with its context. The CDR3 covers 15 residues. Trimming cost V 4 bases and J 1 base, with 12 bases left between them. Germline lookup yields CDR1 SGDLS and CDR2 YYNGEE. Source study methods: Nucleated cell number was recorded as an estimate derived from reference gene primer amplification. Data came from immunoSEQ multiplex PCR; TCRdb stores just in-frame clones and leaves some out. V and J calls and clone size come straight from that table; D and trimming were deduced from the DNA. The sample consists of 200,000 to 250,000 clones, less than 90% of them appearing once. The sample comes from a study of blood T cell repertoires in COVID-19. Study details: Two negative PCRs, clearance, or symptom resolution were required of recovered Cohort 3 donors. Sites in the United States, Italy and Spain provided acute and convalescent COVID-19 samples. The analysed material was cDNA or gDNA that came from T cells, B-cell-depleted T cells, or PBMCs.

Sequences were obtained from PBMCs or T cells enriched from blood (not recorded which). The clonotype originates from a woman aged 45 to 65 in a cohort exposed to, infected with or recovered from COVID-19 (not recorded which). The chain links TRBV9 to TRBJ1-3; possible D gene TRBD1, 5 bases. CDR3 nucleotide sequence: TGTGCCAGCAGCATGGGGGGACTGTCTGGAAACACCATATATTTT. Residues: CASSMGGLSGNTIYF.